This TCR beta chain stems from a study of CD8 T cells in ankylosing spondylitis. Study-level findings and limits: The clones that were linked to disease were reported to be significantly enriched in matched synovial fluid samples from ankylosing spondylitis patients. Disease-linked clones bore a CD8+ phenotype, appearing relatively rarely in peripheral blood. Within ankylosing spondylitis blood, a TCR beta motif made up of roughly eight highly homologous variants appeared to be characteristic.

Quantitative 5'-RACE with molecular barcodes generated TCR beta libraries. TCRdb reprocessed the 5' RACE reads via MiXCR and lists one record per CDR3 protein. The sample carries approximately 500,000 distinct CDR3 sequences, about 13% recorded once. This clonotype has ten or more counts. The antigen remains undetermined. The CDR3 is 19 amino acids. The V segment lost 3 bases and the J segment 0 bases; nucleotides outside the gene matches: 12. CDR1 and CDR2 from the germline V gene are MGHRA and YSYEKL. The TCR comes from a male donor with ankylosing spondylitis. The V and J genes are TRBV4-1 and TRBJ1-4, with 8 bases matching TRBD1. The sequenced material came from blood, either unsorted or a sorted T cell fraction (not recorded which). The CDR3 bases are TGCGCCAGCAGCCAGTCCGGGACAGGTGGGGGTTCAACTAATGAAAAACTGTTTTTT. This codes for CASSQSGTGGGSTNEKLFF.